Below are 22 T cell receptor beta chains sequenced from a single sample in a study of shared clonotypes between healthy human individuals. TCRdb keeps only in-frame clones here, not all; method: immunoSEQ multiplex PCR. The sample consists of fewer than 1.6 million clones, approximately 98.5% of them appearing once. The sample taken for sequencing was naive CD4+ T cells sorted from blood. Subset denoted: CD45RA+ positively selected. Receptor source: a young man in good health.

V and J are TRBV28 and TRBJ2-1, with 12 bases matching TRBD2. CDR3 length: 15 amino acids. In germline, CDR1 is MDHEN, CDR2 SYDVKM. Trimming took 5 bases from V and 7 from J; bases not matched to a gene: 6. CDR3 sequence (DNA): TGTGCCAGCAGTAGGCTAGCGGGAGGGGTAAATGAGCAGTTCTTC. It specifies CASSRLAGGVNEQFF.

The genes are TRBV18 and TRBJ1-5; D may be TRBD1 (6 bases). V dropped 3 bases and J dropped 0 bases, with 18 bases sitting between them. The length of the CDR3 is 18 residues. Germline CDR1 is KGHSH and CDR2 is LQKENI. CDR3 region: CASSPLGGPEYSNQPQHF. The CDR3 bases are TGTGCCAGCTCACCCTTAGGGGGGCCTGAGTATAGCAATCAGCCCCAGCATTTT. Full variable domain (rest looked up from reference TRBV18 and TRBJ1-5): NAGVMQNPRHLVRRRGQEARLRCSPMKGHSHVYWYRQLPEEGLKFMVYLQKENIIDESGMPKERFSAEFPKEGPSILRIQQVVRGDSAAYFCASSPLGGPEYSNQPQHFGDGTRLSIL.

The gene calls are TRBV30 and TRBJ2-2; a possible D gene is TRBD2 (5 bases). Trimming removed 3 bases at V and 4 bases at J, with 9 bases between. CDR1 GTSNPN and CDR2 SVGIG come from the germline V gene (reference sequence). This CDR3 comprises 13 residues. Here the CDR3 reads CAWRLASTGELFF. CDR3 sequence (DNA): TGTGCCTGGAGGTTAGCGTCCACCGGGGAGCTGTTTTTT.

This chain links TRBV2 with TRBJ2-1, with TRBD2 matching over 11 bases. Germline V gene sequence: CDR1 SNHLY, CDR2 FYNNEI. The CDR3 spans 15 residues. The V segment lost 2 bases and the J segment 8 bases; nucleotides outside the gene matches: 5. This CDR3 reads CASSELTSGSHEQFF. CDR3 coding DNA: TGTGCCAGCAGTGAACTTACTAGCGGGAGTCATGAGCAGTTCTTC.

The J gene is TRBJ1-1, the V gene TRBV6-5, with 8 bases aligning to TRBD1. J was trimmed by 1 base and V by 4 bases; bases with no gene match: 8. The length of the CDR3 is 16 residues. From germline, CDR1 is MNHEY and CDR2 SVGAGI. CDR3 coding DNA: TGTGCCAGCAGTTTCCTTACGACAGGGGAGAACACTGAAGCTTTCTTT. This sequence encodes CASSFLTTGENTEAFF.

The chain employs TRBV15 and TRBJ1-1; 12 nucleotides agree with TRBD1. Germline V gene lookup returns CDR1 LNHNV and CDR2 YYDKDF (reference sequence). The CDR3 totals 17 residues. The J segment lost 2 bases and the V segment lost 4 bases, leaving 8 bases of the junction unmatched. The CDR3 region is CATSKGTGGAPNTEAFF. The CDR3 nucleotides are TGTGCCACCAGCAAGGGGACAGGGGGCGCCCCTAACACTGAAGCTTTCTTT. The full variable domain, completed using reference TRBV15 and TRBJ1-1, is DAMVIQNPRYQVTQFGKPVTLSCSQTLNHNVMYWYQQKSSQAPKLLFHYYDKDFNNEADTPDNFQSRRPNTSFCFLDIRSPGLGDTAMYLCATSKGTGGAPNTEAFFGQGTRLTVV.

V usage is TRBV7-8 and J usage is TRBJ2-7; 9 bases agree with TRBD2. This CDR3 is built from 19 residues. In germline, CDR1 is SGHVS, CDR2 FQNEAQ. V shed 0 bases and J 4 bases; nucleotides not matched to a gene: 16. CDR3 residues: CASSLAIVSGSPTLYEQYF. CDR3 coding DNA: TGTGCCAGCAGCTTAGCGATCGTTAGCGGGAGTCCCACATTATACGAGCAGTACTTC.

The V and J genes are TRBV5-1 and TRBJ2-7, with D tentatively TRBD1 (7 bases). Trimming left V 5 bases short and J 7 bases short, with 19 bases between. Germline lookup yields CDR1 SGHRS and CDR2 YFSETQ. The CDR3 consists of 14 residues. The CDR3 DNA follows: TGCGCCAGCAGGAACAGCAGGGGGACTGATGAGCAGTACTTC. It encodes CASRNSRGTDEQYF.

The chain carries TRBV6-1 and TRBJ2-1; either TRBD1 or TRBD2 may supply D (5 bases each). From germline, CDR1 is MNHNS and CDR2 SASEGT. Trimming stripped 6 bases from V and 3 bases from J, with 9 bases between. The CDR3 has 13 residues. The CDR3, as DNA: TGTGCCAGCAGGAGGGACGGCTACAATGAGCAGTTCTTC. Translated, it gives CASRRDGYNEQFF.

As regards this clone: At one of its ends the junction is not consistent with the germline gene, which may arise from a read error. The chain links TRBV4-3 to TRBJ1-2, with TRBD1 identical over 8 bases. This CDR3 spans 15 amino acids. Germline V gives CDR1 LGHNA, CDR2 YSLEER. CDR3 sequence: CASRQDVQGASGYTF. The CDR3 DNA sequence: TGCGCCAGCAGACAAGATGTCCAGGGGGCCAGTGGCTACACCTTC.

This clone came up once. The chain joins TRBV2 to TRBJ1-1, with D tentatively TRBD1 (6 bases). The CDR3 is 14 residues long. The germline gives CDR1 SNHLY, CDR2 FYNNEI. V lost 4 bases and J 1 base, leaving 10 bases between the germline ends. The CDR3 DNA reads TGTGCCAGCAGTGGCGAGGGGGGGAACACTGAAGCTTTCTTT. Translated: CASSGEGGNTEAFF.

With respect to this clone: The junction and the germline gene differ at one end; a read error may be behind it. The genes are TRBV7-8 and TRBJ2-3; D perhaps matches TRBD1 (6 bases). The CDR3 has 18 amino acids. CDR1 is SGHVS and CDR2 is FQNEAQ in the germline V gene. CDR3: CASSSRQVRILEADAQYF. The CDR3 DNA sequence: TGTGCCAGCAGCTCCCGACAGGTCCGGATCCTCGAGGCAGATGCGCAGTATTTT.

The V gene is TRBV6-5, the J gene TRBJ1-4; D perhaps matches TRBD1 (5 bases). The CDR3 runs to 12 residues. The germline V and J ends were trimmed by 11 bases and 5 bases, with 12 bases remaining between them. Germline values: CDR1 MNHEY, CDR2 SVGAGI. CDR3 in DNA: TGTGCCGTCCGGGGGTCGAATGAAAAACTGTTTTTT. Translation gives CAVRGSNEKLFF.

V and J are TRBV5-1 and TRBJ2-3; D unresolved. The germline CDR1 and CDR2 sequences are SGHRS and YFSETQ. The CDR3 is 17 residues long. V was trimmed by 4 bases and J by 3 bases, leaving 21 bases between them. CDR3 loop: CASSAPPYPHYTDTQYF. DNA of the CDR3: TGCGCCAGCAGCGCCCCCCCGTACCCCCACTATACAGATACGCAGTATTTT.

The chain couples TRBV11-2 to TRBJ2-2; a possible D gene is TRBD2 (6 bases). With 3 bases removed from V and 3 bases from J, the gap between germline ends came to 17 bases. CDR1 is SGHAT, CDR2 FQNNGV, per germline. The CDR3 has 17 residues. In DNA form, the CDR3 reads TGTGCCAGCAGCTTCCGGATTCTAGCGAGATACACCGGGGAGCTGTTTTTT. Translation: CASSFRILARYTGELFF. The full variable domain, its missing parts supplied by reference TRBV11-2 and TRBJ2-2, is EAGVAQSPRYKIIEKRQSVAFWCNPISGHATLYWYQQILGQGPKLLIQFQNNGVVDDSQLPKDRFSAERLKGVDSTLKIQPAKLEDSAVYLCASSFRILARYTGELFFGEGSRLTVL.

CDR3 nucleotides: TGTGCCAGCCCCCGACTAGCGGGATTCCTAGGTGGCACCGGGGAGCTGTTTTTT. Protein: CASPRLAGFLGGTGELFF. This chain uses TRBV12-1 with TRBJ2-2; the table's D call, TRBD2, was not checked against the DNA. TRBV12-1 is listed as a pseudogene. The CDR3 totals 18 residues.

The chain carries TRBV15 and TRBJ2-1; no definite D call. V was cut by 2 bases and J by 4 bases, with 6 bases left in between. This CDR3 spans 13 amino acids. Germline loops: CDR1 LNHNV, CDR2 YYDKDF (reference sequence). The DNA of the CDR3 is TGTGCCACCAGCAGAAACAGTTACAATGAGCAGTTCTTC. This encodes CATSRNSYNEQFF.

This chain's CDR3 is CASSLIGANPTEAFF. The CDR3 DNA sequence: TGTGCCAGCAGCTTAATAGGGGCAAACCCCACTGAAGCTTTCTTT. The chain joins TRBV7-9 to TRBJ1-1; D perhaps matches TRBD1 (5 bases). The CDR3 runs 15 residues. Germline CDR1 reads SEHNR; CDR2 reads FQNEAQ (reference sequence). V lost 2 bases to trimming and J lost 4 bases, with 14 bases between them.

The J gene is TRBJ2-5, the V gene TRBV7-2, with 8 bases matching TRBD1. Germline CDR1 and CDR2: SGHTA and FQGNSA. V lost 7 bases, J lost 5 bases, and 6 bases stayed unmatched. The CDR3 has 13 residues. Written as DNA, the CDR3 is TGTGCCAGCATCCAGGGGGCGCTGGAGACCCAGTACTTC. Translation: CASIQGALETQYF. Looking up the rest from reference TRBV7-2 and TRBJ2-5 gives the full variable domain: GAGVSQSPSNKVTEKGKDVELRCDPISGHTALYWYRQSLGQGLEFLIYFQGNSAPDKSGLPSDRFSAERTGGSVSTLTIQRTQQEDSAVYLCASIQGALETQYFGPGTRLLVL.

The chain is built from TRBV5-8 and TRBJ2-1; 7 bases align to TRBD2. Germline CDR1 reads SGHTS; CDR2 reads YDEGEE. V trimming: 4 bases; J trimming: 0 bases; junction bases outside the gene matches: 7. The CDR3 extends over 16 amino acids. In DNA form, the CDR3 reads TGTGCCAGCAGCCGAAATCGGGAGGTCTCCTACAATGAGCAGTTCTTC. It encodes CASSRNREVSYNEQFF.

The chain carries TRBV28 and TRBJ2-7; TRBD2 might be the D (6 bases). Per the germline V gene, CDR1 is MDHEN and CDR2 is SYDVKM. V was clipped by 6 bases and J by 5 bases, with 20 bases between them. This CDR3 region has 15 residues. The CDR3, as DNA: TGTGCCAGCAGCGGGGGTTCCGCAGGTGATAACGAGCAGTACTTC. Amino acid sequence: CASSGGSAGDNEQYF. The variable domain in full, with the rest retrieved from reference TRBV28 and TRBJ2-7, is DVKVTQSSRYLVKRTGEKVFLECVQDMDHENMFWYRQDPGLGLRLIYFSYDVKMKEKGDIPEGYSVSREKKERFSLILESASTNQTSMYLCASSGGSAGDNEQYFGPGTRLTVT.

This chain links TRBV21-1 with TRBJ2-7. TRBV21-1 is described as a pseudogene. The CDR3 covers 12 residues. CDR3 loop: CASSPHGYEQYF. The CDR3 nucleotides read TGTGCCAGCAGCCCTCATGGGTACGAGCAGTACTTC.